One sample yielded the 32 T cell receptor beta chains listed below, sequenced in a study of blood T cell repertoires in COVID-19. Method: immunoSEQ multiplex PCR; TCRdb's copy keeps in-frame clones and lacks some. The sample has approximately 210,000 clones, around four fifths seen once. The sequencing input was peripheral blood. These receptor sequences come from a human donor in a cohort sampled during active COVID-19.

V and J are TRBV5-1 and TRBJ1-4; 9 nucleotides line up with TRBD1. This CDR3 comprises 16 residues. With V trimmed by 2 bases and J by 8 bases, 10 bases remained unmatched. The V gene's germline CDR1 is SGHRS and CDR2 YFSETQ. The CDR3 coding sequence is TGCGCCAGCAGCTTAACCGGGACAGGGATTTTCGAAAAACTGTTTTTT. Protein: CASSLTGTGIFEKLFF.

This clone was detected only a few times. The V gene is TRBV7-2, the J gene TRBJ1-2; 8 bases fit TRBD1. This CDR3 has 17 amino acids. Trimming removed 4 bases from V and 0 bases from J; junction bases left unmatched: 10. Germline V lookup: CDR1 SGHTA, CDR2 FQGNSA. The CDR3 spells CASSSGRQGAANYGYTF. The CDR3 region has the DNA TGTGCCAGCAGCTCAGGACGGCAGGGGGCCGCTAACTATGGCTACACCTTC.

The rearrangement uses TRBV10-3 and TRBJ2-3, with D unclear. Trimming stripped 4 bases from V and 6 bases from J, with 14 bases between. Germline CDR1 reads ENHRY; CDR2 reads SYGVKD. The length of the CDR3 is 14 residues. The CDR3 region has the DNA TGTGCCATCAGTGGGGCGCGACCGGCGGATACGCAGTATTTT. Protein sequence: CAISGARPADTQYF.

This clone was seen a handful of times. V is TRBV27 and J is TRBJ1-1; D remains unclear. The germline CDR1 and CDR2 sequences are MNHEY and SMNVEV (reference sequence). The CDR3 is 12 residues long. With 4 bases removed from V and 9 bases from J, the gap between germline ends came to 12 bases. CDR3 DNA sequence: TGTGCCAGCAGTTCCCCTCAGCGAAAAGCTTTCTTT. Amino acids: CASSSPQRKAFF.

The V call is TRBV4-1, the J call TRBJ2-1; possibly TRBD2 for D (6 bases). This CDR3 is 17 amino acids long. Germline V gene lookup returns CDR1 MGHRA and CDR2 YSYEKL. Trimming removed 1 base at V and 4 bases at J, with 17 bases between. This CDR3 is CASSQADGTRGYNEQFF. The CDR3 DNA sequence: TGCGCCAGCAGCCAAGCCGACGGGACTCGAGGGTACAATGAGCAGTTCTTC.

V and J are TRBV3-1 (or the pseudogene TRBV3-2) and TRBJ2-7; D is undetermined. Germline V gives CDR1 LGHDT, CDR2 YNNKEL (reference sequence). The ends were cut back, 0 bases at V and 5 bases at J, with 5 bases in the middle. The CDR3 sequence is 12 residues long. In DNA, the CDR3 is TGTGCCAGCAGCCAAGATCTCCACGAGCAGTACTTC. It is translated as CASSQDLHEQYF.

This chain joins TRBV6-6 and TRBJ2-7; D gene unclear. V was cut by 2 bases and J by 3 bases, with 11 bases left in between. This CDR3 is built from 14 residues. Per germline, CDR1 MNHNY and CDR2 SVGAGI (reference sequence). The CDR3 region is CASSYVDSRYEQYF. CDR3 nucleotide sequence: TGTGCCAGCAGTTACGTAGACTCTCGCTACGAGCAGTACTTC.

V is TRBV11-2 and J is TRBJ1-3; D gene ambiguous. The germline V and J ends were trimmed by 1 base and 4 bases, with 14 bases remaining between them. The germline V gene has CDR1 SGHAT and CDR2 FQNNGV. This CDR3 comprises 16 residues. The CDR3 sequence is CASSLAFRGRGNTIYF. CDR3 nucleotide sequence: TGTGCCAGCAGCTTAGCTTTCCGTGGGCGAGGAAACACCATATATTTT. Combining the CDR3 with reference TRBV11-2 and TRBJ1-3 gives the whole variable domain EAGVAQSPRYKIIEKRQSVAFWCNPISGHATLYWYQQILGQGPKLLIQFQNNGVVDDSQLPKDRFSAERLKGVDSTLKIQPAKLEDSAVYLCASSLAFRGRGNTIYFGEGSWLTVV.

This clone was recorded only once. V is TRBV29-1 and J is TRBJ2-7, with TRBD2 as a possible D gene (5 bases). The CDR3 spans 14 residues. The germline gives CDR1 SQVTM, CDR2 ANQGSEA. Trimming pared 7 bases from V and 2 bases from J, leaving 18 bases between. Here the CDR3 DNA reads TGCAGCGAGACTACGAATAAATGTCCCTACGAGCAGTACTTC. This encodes CSETTNKCPYEQYF.

The CDR3 loop reads CASTARGNYGYTF. CDR3 nucleotide sequence: TGTGCCAGCACCGCGAGGGGGAACTATGGCTACACCTTC. V usage is TRBV6-5 and J usage is TRBJ1-2; perhaps TRBD1 as D (6 bases). The V gene lost 7 bases and the J gene lost 2 bases, with 11 bases spanning the gap. CDR3 size: 13 residues. Looked up from germline, CDR1 is MNHEY and CDR2 is SVGAGI.

Written as DNA, the CDR3 is TGTGCCAGCAGCTCGAAGCCCAGGGGAAGAGTCTACACCTTC. It is translated as CASSSKPRGRVYTF. The rearrangement joins TRBV13 to TRBJ1-2; perhaps TRBD1 as D (6 bases). The CDR3 is made up of 14 amino acids. V was shortened by 4 bases and J by 10 bases, with 19 bases between the two germline ends. The V gene's germline CDR1 is PRHDT and CDR2 FYEKMQ (reference sequence).

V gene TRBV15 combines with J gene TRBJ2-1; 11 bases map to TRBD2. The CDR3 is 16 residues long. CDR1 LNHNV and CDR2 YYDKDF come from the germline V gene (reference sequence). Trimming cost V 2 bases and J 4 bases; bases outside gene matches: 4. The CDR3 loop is CATSRKTSGIYNEQFF. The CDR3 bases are TGTGCCACCAGCAGAAAGACTAGCGGGATATACAATGAGCAGTTCTTC.

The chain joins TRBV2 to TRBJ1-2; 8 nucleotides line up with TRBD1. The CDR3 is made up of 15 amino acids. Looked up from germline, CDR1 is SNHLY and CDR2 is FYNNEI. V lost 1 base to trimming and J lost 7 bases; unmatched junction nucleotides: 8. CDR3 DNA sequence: TGTGCCAGCAGTGAAGATCCGGGACAGGTGTTTGGCTACACCTTC. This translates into CASSEDPGQVFGYTF.

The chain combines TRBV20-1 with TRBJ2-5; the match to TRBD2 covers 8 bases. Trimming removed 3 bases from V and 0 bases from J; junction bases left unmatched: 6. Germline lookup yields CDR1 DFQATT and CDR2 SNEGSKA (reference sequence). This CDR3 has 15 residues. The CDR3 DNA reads TGCAGTGCTAGTGGGGCACTAGCGGACCAAGAGACCCAGTACTTC. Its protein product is CSASGALADQETQYF.

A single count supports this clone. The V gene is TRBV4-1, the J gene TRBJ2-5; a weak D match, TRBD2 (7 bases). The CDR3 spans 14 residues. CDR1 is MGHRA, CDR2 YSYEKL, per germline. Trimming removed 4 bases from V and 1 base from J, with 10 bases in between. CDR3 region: CASSPGGAQETQYF. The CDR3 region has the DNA TGCGCCAGCAGCCCTGGGGGGGCCCAAGAGACCCAGTACTTC.

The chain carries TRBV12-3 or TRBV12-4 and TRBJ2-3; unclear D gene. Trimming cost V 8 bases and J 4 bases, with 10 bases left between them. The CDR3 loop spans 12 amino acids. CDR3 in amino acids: CASETAPDTQYF. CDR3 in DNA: TGTGCCAGCGAAACAGCTCCAGATACGCAGTATTTT.

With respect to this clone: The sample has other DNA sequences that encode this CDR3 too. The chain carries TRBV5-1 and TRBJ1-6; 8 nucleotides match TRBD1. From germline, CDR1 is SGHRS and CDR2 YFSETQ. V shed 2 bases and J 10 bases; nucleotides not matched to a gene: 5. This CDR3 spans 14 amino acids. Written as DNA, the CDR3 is TGCGCCAGCAGCTTAGGGCAGGGGGCCTCACCCCTCCACTTT. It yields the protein CASSLGQGASPLHF.

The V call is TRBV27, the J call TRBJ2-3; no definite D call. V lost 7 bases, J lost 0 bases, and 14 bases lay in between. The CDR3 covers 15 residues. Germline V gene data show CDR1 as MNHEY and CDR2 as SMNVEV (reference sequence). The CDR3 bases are TGTGCCAGCATGTTTTTGCGCGCTAGCACAGATACGCAGTATTTT. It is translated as CASMFLRASTDTQYF.

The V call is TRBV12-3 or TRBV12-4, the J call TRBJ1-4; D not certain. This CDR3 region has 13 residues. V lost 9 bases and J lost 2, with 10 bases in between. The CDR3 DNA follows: TGTGCCAGTTCCATCCAGACTAATGAAAAACTGTTTTTT. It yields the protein CASSIQTNEKLFF.

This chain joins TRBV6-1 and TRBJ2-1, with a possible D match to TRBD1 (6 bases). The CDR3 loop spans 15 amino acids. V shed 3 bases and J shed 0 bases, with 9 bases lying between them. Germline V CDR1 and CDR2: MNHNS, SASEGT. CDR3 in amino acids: CASSDQGSSYNEQFF. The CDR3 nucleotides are TGTGCCAGCAGTGATCAGGGGAGCTCCTACAATGAGCAGTTCTTC.

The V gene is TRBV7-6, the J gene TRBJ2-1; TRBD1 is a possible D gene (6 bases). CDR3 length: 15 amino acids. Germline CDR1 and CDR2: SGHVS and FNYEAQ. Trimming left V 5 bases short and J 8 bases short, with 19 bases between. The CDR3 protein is CASSLQGPMGYEQFF. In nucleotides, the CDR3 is TGTGCCAGCAGCCTACAGGGCCCTATGGGCTATGAGCAGTTCTTC. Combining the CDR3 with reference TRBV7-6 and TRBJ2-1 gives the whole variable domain GAGVSQSPRYKVTKRGQDVALRCDPISGHVSLYWYRQALGQGPEFLTYFNYEAQQDKSGLPNDRFSAERPEGSISTLTIQRTEQRDSAMYRCASSLQGPMGYEQFFGPGTRLTVL.

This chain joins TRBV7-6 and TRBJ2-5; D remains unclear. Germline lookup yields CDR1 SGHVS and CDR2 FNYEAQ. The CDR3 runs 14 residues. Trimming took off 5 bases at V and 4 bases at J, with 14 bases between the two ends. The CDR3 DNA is TGTGCCAGCAGCCGTACAGAACTCCTAGAGACCCAGTACTTC. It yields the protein CASSRTELLETQYF.

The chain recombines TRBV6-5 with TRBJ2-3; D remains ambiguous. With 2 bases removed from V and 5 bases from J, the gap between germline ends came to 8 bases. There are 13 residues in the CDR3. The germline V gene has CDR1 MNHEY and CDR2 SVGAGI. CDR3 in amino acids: CASSYPAGDTQYF. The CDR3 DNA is TGTGCCAGCAGTTACCCCGCAGGAGATACGCAGTATTTT.

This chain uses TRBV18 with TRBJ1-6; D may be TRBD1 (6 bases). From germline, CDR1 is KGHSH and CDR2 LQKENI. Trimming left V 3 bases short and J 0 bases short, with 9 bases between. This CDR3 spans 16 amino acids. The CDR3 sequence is CASSPDRSSYNSPLHF. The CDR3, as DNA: TGTGCCAGCTCACCCGACAGGAGCTCCTATAATTCACCCCTCCACTTT.

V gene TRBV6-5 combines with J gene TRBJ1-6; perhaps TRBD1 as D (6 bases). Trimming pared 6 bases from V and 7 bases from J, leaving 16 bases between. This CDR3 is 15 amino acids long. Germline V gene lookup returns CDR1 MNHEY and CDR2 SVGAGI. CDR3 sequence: CASRPRTAKNSPLHF. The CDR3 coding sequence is TGTGCCAGCAGACCTCGGACAGCGAAGAATTCACCCCTCCACTTT.

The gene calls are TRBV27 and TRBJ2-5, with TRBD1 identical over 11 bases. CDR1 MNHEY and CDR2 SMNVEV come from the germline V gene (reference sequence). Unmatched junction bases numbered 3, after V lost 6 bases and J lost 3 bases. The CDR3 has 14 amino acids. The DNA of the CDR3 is TGTGCCAGCAGCCGGGACAGGGGGAAAGAGACCCAGTACTTC. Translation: CASSRDRGKETQYF.

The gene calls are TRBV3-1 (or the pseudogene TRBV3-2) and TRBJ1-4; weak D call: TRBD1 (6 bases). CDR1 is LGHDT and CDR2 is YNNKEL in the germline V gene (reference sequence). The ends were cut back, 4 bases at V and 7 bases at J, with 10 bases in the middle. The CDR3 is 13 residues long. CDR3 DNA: TGTGCCAGCAGCCGAGGGACAAGTGAAAAACTGTTTTTT. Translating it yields CASSRGTSEKLFF.

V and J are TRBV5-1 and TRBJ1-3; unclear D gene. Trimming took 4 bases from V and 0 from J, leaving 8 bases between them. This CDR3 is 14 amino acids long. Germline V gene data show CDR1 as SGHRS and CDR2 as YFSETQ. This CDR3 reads CASSHGSSGNTIYF. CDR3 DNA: TGCGCCAGCAGCCACGGGAGCTCTGGAAACACCATATATTTT.

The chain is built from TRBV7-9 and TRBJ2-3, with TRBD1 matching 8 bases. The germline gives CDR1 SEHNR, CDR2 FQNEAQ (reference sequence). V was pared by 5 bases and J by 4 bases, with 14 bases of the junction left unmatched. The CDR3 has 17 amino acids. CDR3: CASSRLIGQGGPDTQYF. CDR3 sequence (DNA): TGTGCCAGCAGCCGTTTGATAGGACAGGGCGGGCCAGATACGCAGTATTTT.

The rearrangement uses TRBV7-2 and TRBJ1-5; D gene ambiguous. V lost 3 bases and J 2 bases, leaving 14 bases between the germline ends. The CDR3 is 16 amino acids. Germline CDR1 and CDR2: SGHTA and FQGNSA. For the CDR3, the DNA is TGTGCCAGCAGCTTTGCCGGGAAAGCGGGCAATCAGCCCCAGCATTTT. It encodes CASSFAGKAGNQPQHF.

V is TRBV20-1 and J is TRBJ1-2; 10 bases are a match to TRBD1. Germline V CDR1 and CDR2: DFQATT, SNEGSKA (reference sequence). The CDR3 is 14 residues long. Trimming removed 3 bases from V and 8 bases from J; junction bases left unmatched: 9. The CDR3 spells CSASPRDRGWGYTF. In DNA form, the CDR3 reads TGCAGTGCTAGTCCCCGGGACAGGGGTTGGGGCTACACCTTC.

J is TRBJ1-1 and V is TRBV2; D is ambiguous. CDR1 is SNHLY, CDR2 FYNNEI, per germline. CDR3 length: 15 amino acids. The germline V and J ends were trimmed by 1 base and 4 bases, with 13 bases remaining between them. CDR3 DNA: TGTGCCAGCAGTGAAGGGTTCGGGGTAGGCACTGAAGCTTTCTTT. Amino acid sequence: CASSEGFGVGTEAFF. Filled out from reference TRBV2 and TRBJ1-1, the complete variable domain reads EPEVTQTPSHQVTQMGQEVILRCVPISNHLYFYWYRQILGQKVEFLVSFYNNEISEKSEIFDDQFSVERPDGSNFTLKIRSTKLEDSAMYFCASSEGFGVGTEAFFGQGTRLTVV.